This T cell receptor (beta chain) was retrieved from a study of blood T cell repertoires in COVID-19. Overall study context: Sample material is recorded as cDNA or gDNA derived from T cells, B-cell-depleted T cells, or PBMCs.

Cohort assignment relied on participant-reported clinical history. Original data processing: Amplifying reference gene primers gave estimates of nucleated cell counts. Profiled with immunoSEQ multiplex PCR; TCRdb holds only in-frame clones, not every one. V, J and clone size are taken as reported in that table, and D and trimming were inferred from the DNA itself. The sample yields about 250,000 clones, roughly 89% seen once. Trimming stripped 0 bases from V and 3 bases from J, with 13 bases between. Per germline, CDR1 SGHNT and CDR2 YYREEE (reference sequence). The CDR3 sequence is 16 residues long. The chain employs TRBV5-4 and TRBJ2-1; TRBD2 might be the D (6 bases). The material sequenced was PBMCs or T cells enriched from blood (not recorded which). The receptor was derived from a woman under 40 with acute COVID-19. CDR3 sequence reads: CASSLVRGLFYNEQFF. DNA for the CDR3: TGTGCCAGCAGCTTGGTTCGGGGACTTTTCTACAATGAGCAGTTCTTC. Complete variable domain (other parts from reference TRBV5-4 and TRBJ2-1): ETGVTQSPTHLIKTRGQQVTLRCSSQSGHNTVSWYQQALGQGPQFIFQYYREEENGRGNFPPRFSGLQFPNYSSELNVNALELDDSALYLCASSLVRGLFYNEQFFGPGTRLTVL.